The clone carrying this T cell receptor (beta chain) has more than one count but fewer than ten. This entry is derived from a study of CD8+CD57+ T cells in acquired aplastic anemia. CDR3 and TCR beta VDJ profiling relied on genomic DNA as the template. TCRdb redid the calling of the reads with MiXCR, one entry per CDR3 protein. Of some 220,000 distinct CDR3 sequences in the sample, approximately 35% were seen once. CDR1 is GTSNPN, CDR2 SVGIG, per germline (reference sequence). CDR3 length: 18 residues. The germline V and J ends were trimmed by 0 bases and 4 bases, with 22 bases remaining between them.

The sample taken for sequencing was sorted CD4+, CD8+, or CD8+CD57+ T cells (not recorded which) from PBMCs. This sequence joins TRBV30 and TRBJ2-1; D might be TRBD2 (6 bases). This sequence was found in a human donor in good health, serving as a control. The CDR3 nucleotides are TGTGCCTGGAGTGTAACTCGGTTGGCCGGGAGCCCTTACAATGAGCAGTTCTTC. Amino acid sequence: CAWSVTRLAGSPYNEQFF.